These 15 T cell receptor beta chains share one sample of origin, sequenced in a study of beta chain features in type 1 diabetes (dated by TCRdb to the late 2010s). Libraries came from the immunoSEQ multiplex PCR assay. The entire amount of isolated RNA was reverse transcribed using the High Capacity cDNA Reverse Transcription Kit, so the sequenced TCRB transcripts were expressed ones. What TCRdb holds here is the immuneACCESS table cut down to in-frame rearrangements. Part of the clones is not present; checked against another copy, under half of the missing clones reflect an unresolved V gene, and the others are unexplained. The sample table records 200,000 to 250,000 clones; around a quarter of these occur just once. The ten top clones hold under 4.5% of the sample. Sequenced material: central memory CD4+ T cells from blood. The receptors derive from a man aged 25-40 years in good health.

This clone was observed a few times. The CDR3 DNA sequence: TGCAGCGTCGCTACAGGGGTTGGAAACACCATATATTTT. Its translation is CSVATGVGNTIYF. The chain uses TRBV29-1 and TRBJ1-3, with 7 positions matching TRBD1. Germline V gene data show CDR1 as SQVTM and CDR2 as ANQGSEA. V trimming: 6 bases; J trimming: 3 bases; junction bases outside the gene matches: 5. The CDR3 length is 13 residues.

The V gene is TRBV10-3, the J gene TRBJ1-1, with TRBD1 as a possible D gene (5 bases). CDR3 length: 15 residues. Trimming removed 2 bases from V and 4 bases from J, with 14 bases in between. Germline V gene sequence: CDR1 ENHRY, CDR2 SYGVKD. CDR3 amino acids: CAISEGGGIRTEAFF. The CDR3 DNA sequence: TGTGCCATCAGTGAGGGCGGGGGGATTCGCACTGAAGCTTTCTTT.

This clone was detected a few times. This chain connects TRBV4-1 to TRBJ2-7; 13 nucleotides line up with TRBD2. Germline lookup yields CDR1 MGHRA and CDR2 YSYEKL. The V gene end was trimmed by 4 bases and the J gene end by 5 bases; junction bases not matched to a gene: 8. The CDR3 spans 16 residues. The chain's CDR3 is CASSPTLAGGTDEQYF. CDR3 in DNA: TGCGCCAGCAGCCCCACACTAGCGGGGGGGACGGACGAGCAGTACTTC.

This clone was observed a handful of times. The rearrangement links TRBV7-8 to TRBJ1-6; D is perhaps TRBD1 (6 bases). Trimming left V 2 bases short and J 3 bases short, with 14 bases between. This CDR3 is 17 amino acids long. Germline CDR1 reads SGHVS; CDR2 reads FQNEAQ. The CDR3 DNA sequence: TGTGCCAGCAGCTTAAGTTCCGGGACAAACTATAATTCACCCCTCCACTTT. This translates into CASSLSSGTNYNSPLHF.

The gene calls are TRBV10-3 and TRBJ1-5; no definite D call. Germline-derived CDR1 and CDR2 are ENHRY and SYGVKD. CDR3 length equals 14 residues. V was pared by 2 bases and J by 7 bases, with 12 bases between. CDR3 sequence reads: CAISEKREVQPQHF. The CDR3 bases are TGTGCCATCAGTGAGAAGAGGGAGGTGCAGCCCCAGCATTTT.

V gene TRBV10-3 combines with J gene TRBJ2-7, with 10 bases matching TRBD2. The length of the CDR3 is 15 residues. With 6 bases clipped from V and 2 bases from J, the junction kept 7 bases outside the gene matches. Germline CDR1 and CDR2: ENHRY and SYGVKD. The CDR3 sequence: CAIRGTSGNAYEQYF. Here the CDR3 DNA reads TGTGCCATCAGGGGTACTAGCGGGAACGCCTACGAGCAGTACTTC.

The chain joins TRBV25-1 to TRBJ2-5; D call uncertain. This CDR3 comprises 13 residues. V lost 6 bases to trimming and J lost 4 bases, with 12 bases between them. CDR1 and CDR2 (germline): MGHDK, SYGVNS. CDR3 loop: CASRTPWGETQYF. CDR3 in DNA: TGTGCCAGCAGGACGCCTTGGGGAGAGACCCAGTACTTC.

The chain has TRBV15 and TRBJ2-3, with 14 bases lining up with TRBD2. The V gene's germline CDR1 is LNHNV and CDR2 YYDKDF (reference sequence). The CDR3 sequence is 16 residues long. Unmatched junction bases numbered 6, after V lost 4 bases and J lost 6 bases. CDR3 nucleotides: TGTGCCACCAGCAAAGGGACTAGCGGGAGTCGCGATACGCAGTATTTT. Translating gives CATSKGTSGSRDTQYF.

A few counts support this clone. This sequence joins TRBV18 and TRBJ2-6; D is unresolved. The CDR3 is 17 amino acids. Germline CDR1 is KGHSH and CDR2 is LQKENI. V lost 5 bases and J lost 0, with 14 bases in between. CDR3 coding DNA: TGTGCCAGCTCATCTGGCAGGATCCTCTCTGGGGCCAACGTCCTGACTTTC. Amino acid sequence: CASSSGRILSGANVLTF.

The rearrangement joins TRBV25-1 to TRBJ1-5, with TRBD1 matching over 8 bases. The V segment lost 5 bases and the J segment 5 bases; nucleotides outside the gene matches: 5. The CDR3 is 14 residues long. Per the germline V gene, CDR1 is MGHDK and CDR2 is SYGVNS. CDR3 in DNA: TGTGCCAGCAGTCAAACAGGGGGTCATCAGCCCCAGCATTTT. Its translation is CASSQTGGHQPQHF.

The rearrangement joins TRBV11-2 to TRBJ2-5; maybe TRBD1 (5 bases). Germline assignment: CDR1 SGHAT and CDR2 FQNNGV. With 1 base removed from V and 5 bases from J, the gap between germline ends came to 14 bases. This CDR3 has 15 residues. CDR3 in amino acids: CASSLGGFTRETQYF. CDR3 coding DNA: TGTGCCAGCAGCTTAGGGGGCTTCACCAGGGAGACCCAGTACTTC.

The rearrangement joins TRBV5-1 to TRBJ2-3; D unclear. This CDR3 is built from 15 residues. Germline-derived CDR1 and CDR2 are SGHRS and YFSETQ. Trimming pared 7 bases from V and 0 bases from J, leaving 15 bases between. This CDR3 reads CASGIMGTSTDTQYF. The CDR3 region has the DNA TGCGCCAGCGGAATTATGGGTACTAGCACAGATACGCAGTATTTT.

This clone came up a few times. The chain carries TRBV18 and TRBJ1-1; TRBD1 aligns across 9 bases. Unmatched junction bases numbered 0, after V lost 4 bases and J lost 3 bases. CDR3 length equals 13 residues. Germline-derived CDR1 and CDR2 are KGHSH and LQKENI. The CDR3 is CASSRTGDTEAFF. The CDR3 coding sequence is TGTGCCAGCTCACGGACAGGGGACACTGAAGCTTTCTTT. The full variable domain, in which reference TRBV18 and TRBJ1-1 provide the parts outside the CDR3, is NAGVMQNPRHLVRRRGQEARLRCSPMKGHSHVYWYRQLPEEGLKFMVYLQKENIIDESGMPKERFSAEFPKEGPSILRIQQVVRGDSAAYFCASSRTGDTEAFFGQGTRLTVV.

The V gene is TRBV6-5, the J gene TRBJ1-5; no clear D gene. Looked up from germline, CDR1 is MNHEY and CDR2 is SVGAGI. This CDR3 has 14 residues. Trimming shortened V by 4 bases and J by 7 bases, and 14 bases separated the two germline ends. The CDR3 nucleotides read TGTGCCAGCAGTTTTGAGAGAGGGAGGCAGCCCCAGCATTTT. Its translation: CASSFERGRQPQHF.

This chain links TRBV6-5 with TRBJ2-3; no clear D. This CDR3 has 13 residues. CDR1 is MNHEY and CDR2 is SVGAGI in the germline V gene. V dropped 2 bases and J dropped 8 bases, with 11 bases sitting between them. DNA for the CDR3: TGTGCCAGCAGTTACGGGTACGCCTCTACGCAGTATTTT. Translating gives CASSYGYASTQYF.